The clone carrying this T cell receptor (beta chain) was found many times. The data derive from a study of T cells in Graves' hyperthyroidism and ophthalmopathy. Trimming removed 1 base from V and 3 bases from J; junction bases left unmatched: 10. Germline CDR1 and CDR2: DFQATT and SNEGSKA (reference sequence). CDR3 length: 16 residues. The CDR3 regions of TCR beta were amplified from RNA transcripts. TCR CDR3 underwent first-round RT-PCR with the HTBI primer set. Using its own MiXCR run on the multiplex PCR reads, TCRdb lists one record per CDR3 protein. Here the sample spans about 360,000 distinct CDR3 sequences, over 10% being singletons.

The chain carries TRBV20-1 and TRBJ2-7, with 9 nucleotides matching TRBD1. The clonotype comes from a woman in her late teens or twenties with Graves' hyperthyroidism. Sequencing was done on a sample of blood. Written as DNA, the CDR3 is TGCAGTGCTAGAGCTTTAGGTAGGGGACAGGGCTACGAGCAGTACTTC. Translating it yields CSARALGRGQGYEQYF.